This entry features one TCR beta chain sequence. These data belong to a study of blood T cell repertoires in COVID-19. Across the whole study: Donors in the United States, Italy and Spain gave samples during acute or convalescent COVID-19.

CDR3 length: 14 amino acids. Germline V lookup: CDR1 SGHNT, CDR2 YYREEE (reference sequence). The germline V and J ends were trimmed by 4 bases and 2 bases, with 12 bases remaining between them. Followed over time, Seattle patients had been enrolled while infection was active. In the original processing: Amplification from reference gene primers served as the basis for estimated nucleated cell counts. Measured with immunoSEQ multiplex PCR; TCRdb has only the in-frame clones, and not every one. The V and J calls and clone size were taken over from that table, and D and trimming were inferred from the DNA. The sample records 150,000 to 200,000 clones, 92% being singletons.

The rearrangement uses TRBV5-4 and TRBJ1-1; D gene unclear. Material for sequencing was peripheral blood. The origin of this receptor is a man between 25 and 39 years old with COVID-19, enrolled during active disease. CDR3 bases: TGTGCCAGCAGCGTCACCCGGAGCAACACTGAAGCTTTCTTT. It encodes CASSVTRSNTEAFF.